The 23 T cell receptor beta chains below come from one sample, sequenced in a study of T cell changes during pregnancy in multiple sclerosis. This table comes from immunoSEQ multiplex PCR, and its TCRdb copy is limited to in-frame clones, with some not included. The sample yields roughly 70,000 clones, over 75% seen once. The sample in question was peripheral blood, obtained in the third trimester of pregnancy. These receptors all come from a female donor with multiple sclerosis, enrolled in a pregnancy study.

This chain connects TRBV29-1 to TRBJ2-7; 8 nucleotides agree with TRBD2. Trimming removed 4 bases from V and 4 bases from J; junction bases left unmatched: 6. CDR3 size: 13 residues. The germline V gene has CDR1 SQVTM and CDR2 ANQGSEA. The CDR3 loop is CSVASGTRYEQYF. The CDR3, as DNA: TGCAGCGTTGCCTCAGGGACTAGGTACGAGCAGTACTTC.

For the CDR3, the DNA is TGTGCCAGCAGCTCAGGGGGCGTAAACACTGAAGCTTTCTTT. The encoded protein is CASSSGGVNTEAFF. The J gene is TRBJ1-1, the V gene TRBV6-5; 8 positions match TRBD1. CDR3 length: 14 residues. Unmatched junction bases numbered 5, after V lost 6 bases and J lost 2 bases. Germline CDR1 is MNHEY and CDR2 is SVGAGI.

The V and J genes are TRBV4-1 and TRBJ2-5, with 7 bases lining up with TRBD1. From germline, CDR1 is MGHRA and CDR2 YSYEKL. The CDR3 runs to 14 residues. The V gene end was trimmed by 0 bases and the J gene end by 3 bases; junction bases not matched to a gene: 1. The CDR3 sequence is CASSQEGTEETQYF. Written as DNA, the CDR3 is TGCGCCAGCAGCCAAGAGGGGACAGAAGAGACCCAGTACTTC.

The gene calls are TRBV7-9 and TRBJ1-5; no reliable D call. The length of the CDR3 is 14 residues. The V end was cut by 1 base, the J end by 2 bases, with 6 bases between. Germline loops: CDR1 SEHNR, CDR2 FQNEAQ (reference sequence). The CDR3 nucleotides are TGTGCCAGCAGCTTAGTGGCGGGCAATCAGCCCCAGCATTTT. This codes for CASSLVAGNQPQHF.

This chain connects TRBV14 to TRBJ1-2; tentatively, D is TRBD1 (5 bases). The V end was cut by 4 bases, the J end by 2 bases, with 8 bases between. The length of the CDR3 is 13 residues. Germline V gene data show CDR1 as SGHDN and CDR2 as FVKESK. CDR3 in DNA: TGTGCCAGCAGCCCGGACAAGAACTATGGCTACACCTTC. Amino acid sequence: CASSPDKNYGYTF.

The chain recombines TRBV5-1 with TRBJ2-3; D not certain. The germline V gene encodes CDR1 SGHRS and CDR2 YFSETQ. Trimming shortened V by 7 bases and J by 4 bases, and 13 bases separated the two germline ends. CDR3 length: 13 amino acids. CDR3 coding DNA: TGCGCCAGCCGAACATCCGCAGCAGATACGCAGTATTTT. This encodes CASRTSAADTQYF.

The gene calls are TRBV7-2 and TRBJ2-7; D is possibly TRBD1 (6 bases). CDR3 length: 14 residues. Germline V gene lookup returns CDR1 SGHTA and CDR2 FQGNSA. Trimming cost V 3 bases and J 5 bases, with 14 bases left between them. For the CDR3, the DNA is TGTGCCAGCAGCTTGGCCAGGGGAAAACACGAGCAGTACTTC. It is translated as CASSLARGKHEQYF.

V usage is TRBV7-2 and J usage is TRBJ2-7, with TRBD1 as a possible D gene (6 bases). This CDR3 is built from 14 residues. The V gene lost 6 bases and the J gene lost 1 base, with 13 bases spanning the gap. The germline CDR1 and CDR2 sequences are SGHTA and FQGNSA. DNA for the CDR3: TGTGCCAGCAGGTTACTAACAGGGTCCTACGAGCAGTACTTC. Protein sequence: CASRLLTGSYEQYF.

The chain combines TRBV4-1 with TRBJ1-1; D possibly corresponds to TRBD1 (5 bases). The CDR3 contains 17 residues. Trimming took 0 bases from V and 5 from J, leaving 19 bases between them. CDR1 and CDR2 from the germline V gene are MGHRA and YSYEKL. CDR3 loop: CASSQEYRGLIWTEAFF. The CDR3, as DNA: TGCGCCAGCAGCCAAGAATATAGGGGTCTGATTTGGACTGAAGCTTTCTTT.

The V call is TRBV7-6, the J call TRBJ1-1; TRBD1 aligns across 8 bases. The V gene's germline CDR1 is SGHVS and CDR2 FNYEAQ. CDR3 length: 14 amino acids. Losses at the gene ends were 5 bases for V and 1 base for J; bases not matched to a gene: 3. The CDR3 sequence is CASSPGQGNTEAFF. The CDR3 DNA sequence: TGTGCCAGCAGCCCAGGACAGGGGAACACTGAAGCTTTCTTT.

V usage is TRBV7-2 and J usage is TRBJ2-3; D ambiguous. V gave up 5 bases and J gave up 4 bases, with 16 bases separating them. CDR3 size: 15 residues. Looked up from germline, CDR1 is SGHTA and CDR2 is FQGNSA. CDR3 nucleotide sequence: TGTGCCAGCAGCCCAGGCGTAGGAAATTCAGATACGCAGTATTTT. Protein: CASSPGVGNSDTQYF.

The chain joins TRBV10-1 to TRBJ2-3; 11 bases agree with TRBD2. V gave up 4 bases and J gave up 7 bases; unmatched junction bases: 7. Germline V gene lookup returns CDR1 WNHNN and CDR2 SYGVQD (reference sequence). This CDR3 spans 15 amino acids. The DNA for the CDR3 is TGCGCCAGCAGTGGACTAGCGGGAATGAAGAATACGCAGTATTTT. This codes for CASSGLAGMKNTQYF.

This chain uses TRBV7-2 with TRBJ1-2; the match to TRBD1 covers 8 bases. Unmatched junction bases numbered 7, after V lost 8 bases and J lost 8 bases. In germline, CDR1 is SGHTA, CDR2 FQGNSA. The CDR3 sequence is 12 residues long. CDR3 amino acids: CASGGQASGYTF. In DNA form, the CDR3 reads TGTGCCAGCGGGGGACAGGCCTCCGGCTACACCTTC. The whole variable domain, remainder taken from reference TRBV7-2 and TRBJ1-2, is GAGVSQSPSNKVTEKGKDVELRCDPISGHTALYWYRQSLGQGLEFLIYFQGNSAPDKSGLPSDRFSAERTGGSVSTLTIQRTQQEDSAVYLCASGGQASGYTFGSGTRLTVV.

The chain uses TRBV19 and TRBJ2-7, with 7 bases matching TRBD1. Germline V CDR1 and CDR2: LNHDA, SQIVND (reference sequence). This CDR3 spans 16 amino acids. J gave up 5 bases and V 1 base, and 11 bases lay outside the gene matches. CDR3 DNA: TGTGCCAGTAGTATAGCCTCGACAGGGAACCAGCACGAGCAGTACTTC. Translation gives CASSIASTGNQHEQYF.

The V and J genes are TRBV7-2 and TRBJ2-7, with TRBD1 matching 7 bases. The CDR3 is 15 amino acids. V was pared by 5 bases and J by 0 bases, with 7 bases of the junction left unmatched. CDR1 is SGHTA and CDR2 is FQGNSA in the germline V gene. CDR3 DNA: TGTGCCAGCAGCCCCGGACAGGACAGCTCCTACGAGCAGTACTTC. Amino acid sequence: CASSPGQDSSYEQYF. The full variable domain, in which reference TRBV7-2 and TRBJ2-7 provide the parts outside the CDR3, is GAGVSQSPSNKVTEKGKDVELRCDPISGHTALYWYRQSLGQGLEFLIYFQGNSAPDKSGLPSDRFSAERTGGSVSTLTIQRTQQEDSAVYLCASSPGQDSSYEQYFGPGTRLTVT.

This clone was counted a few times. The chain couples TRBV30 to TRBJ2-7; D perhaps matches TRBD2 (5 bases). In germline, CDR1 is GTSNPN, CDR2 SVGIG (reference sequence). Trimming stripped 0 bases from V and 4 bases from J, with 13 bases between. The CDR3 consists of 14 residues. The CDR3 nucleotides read TGTGCCTGGAGTGTATGGAGGATAGGGTACGAGCAGTACTTC. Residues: CAWSVWRIGYEQYF.

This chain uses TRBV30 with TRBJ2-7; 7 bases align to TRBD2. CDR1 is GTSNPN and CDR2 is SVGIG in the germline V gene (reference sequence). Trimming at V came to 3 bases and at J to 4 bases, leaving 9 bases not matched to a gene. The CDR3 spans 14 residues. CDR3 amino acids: CAWSWTSNWYEQYF. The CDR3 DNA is TGTGCCTGGAGCTGGACTAGTAATTGGTACGAGCAGTACTTC. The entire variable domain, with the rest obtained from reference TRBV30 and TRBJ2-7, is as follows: SQTIHQWPATLVQPVGSPLSLECTVEGTSNPNLYWYRQAAGRGLQLLFYSVGIGQISSEVPQNLSASRPQDRQFILSSKKLLLSDSGFYLCAWSWTSNWYEQYFGPGTRLTVT.

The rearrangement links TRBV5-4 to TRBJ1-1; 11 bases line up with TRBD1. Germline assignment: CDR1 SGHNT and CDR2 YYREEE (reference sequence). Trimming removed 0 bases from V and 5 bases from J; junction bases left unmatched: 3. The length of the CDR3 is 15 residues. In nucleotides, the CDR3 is TGTGCCAGCAGCTTGGCCGGGACAGGGGGTACTGAAGCTTTCTTT. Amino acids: CASSLAGTGGTEAFF.

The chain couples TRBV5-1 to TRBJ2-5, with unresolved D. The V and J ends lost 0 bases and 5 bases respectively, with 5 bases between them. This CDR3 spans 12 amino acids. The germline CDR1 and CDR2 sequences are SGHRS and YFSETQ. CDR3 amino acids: CASSLDRETQYF. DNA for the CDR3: TGCGCCAGCAGCTTGGATCGGGAGACCCAGTACTTC.

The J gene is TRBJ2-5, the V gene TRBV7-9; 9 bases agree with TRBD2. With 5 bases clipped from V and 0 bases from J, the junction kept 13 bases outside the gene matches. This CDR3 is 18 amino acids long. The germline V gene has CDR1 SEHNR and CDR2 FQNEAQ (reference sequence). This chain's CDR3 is CASSRLGLAGLYQETQYF. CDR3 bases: TGTGCCAGCAGCCGGTTGGGGCTAGCGGGACTGTACCAAGAGACCCAGTACTTC.

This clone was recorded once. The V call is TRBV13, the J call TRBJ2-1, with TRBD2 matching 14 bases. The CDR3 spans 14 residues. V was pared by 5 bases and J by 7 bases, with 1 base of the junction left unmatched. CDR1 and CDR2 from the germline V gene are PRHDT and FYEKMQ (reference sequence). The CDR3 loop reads CASSGLAGGNEQFF. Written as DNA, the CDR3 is TGTGCCAGCAGCGGACTAGCGGGAGGTAATGAGCAGTTCTTC.

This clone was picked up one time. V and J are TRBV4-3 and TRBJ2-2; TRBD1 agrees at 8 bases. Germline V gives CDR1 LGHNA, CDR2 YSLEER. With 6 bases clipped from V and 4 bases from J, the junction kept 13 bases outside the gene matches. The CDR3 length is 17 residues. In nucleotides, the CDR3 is TGCGCCAGCAGAATCGGGACAGGAGAATTAGGCACCGGGGAGCTGTTTTTT. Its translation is CASRIGTGELGTGELFF.

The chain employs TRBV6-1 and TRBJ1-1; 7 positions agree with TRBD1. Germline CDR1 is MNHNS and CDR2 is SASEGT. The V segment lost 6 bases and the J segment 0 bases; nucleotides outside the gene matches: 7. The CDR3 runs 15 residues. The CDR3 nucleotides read TGTGCCAGCAGCAACGCGGGACAGATGAACACTGAAGCTTTCTTT. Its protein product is CASSNAGQMNTEAFF.